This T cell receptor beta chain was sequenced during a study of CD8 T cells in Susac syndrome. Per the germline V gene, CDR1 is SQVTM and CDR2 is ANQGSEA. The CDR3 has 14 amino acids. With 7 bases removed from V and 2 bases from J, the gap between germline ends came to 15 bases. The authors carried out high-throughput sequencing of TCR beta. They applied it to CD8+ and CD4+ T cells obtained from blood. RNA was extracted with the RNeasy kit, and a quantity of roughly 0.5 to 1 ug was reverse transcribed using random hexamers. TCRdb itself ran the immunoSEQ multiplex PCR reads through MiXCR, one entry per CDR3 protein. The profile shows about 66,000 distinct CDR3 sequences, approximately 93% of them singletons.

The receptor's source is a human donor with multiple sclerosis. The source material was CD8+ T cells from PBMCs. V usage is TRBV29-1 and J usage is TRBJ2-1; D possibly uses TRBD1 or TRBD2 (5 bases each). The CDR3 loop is CSGPRDVAYNEQFF. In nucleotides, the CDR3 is TGCAGCGGCCCCCGGGACGTCGCCTACAATGAGCAGTTCTTC.